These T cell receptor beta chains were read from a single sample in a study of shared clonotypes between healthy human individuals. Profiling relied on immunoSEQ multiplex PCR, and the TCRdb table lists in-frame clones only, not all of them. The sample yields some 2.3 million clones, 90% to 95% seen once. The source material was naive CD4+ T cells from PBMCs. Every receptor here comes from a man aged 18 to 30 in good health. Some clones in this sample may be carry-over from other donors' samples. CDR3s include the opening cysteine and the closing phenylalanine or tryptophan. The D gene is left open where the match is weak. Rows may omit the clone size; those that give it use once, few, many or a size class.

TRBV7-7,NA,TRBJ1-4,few,TGTGCCAGCAGCTCCGCCGGACCTCAATTTTTT,CASSSAGPQFF
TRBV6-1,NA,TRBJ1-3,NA,TGTGCCAGCAGTGAAACAGGTCAGCCTGGAAACACCATATATTTT,CASSETGQPGNTIYF
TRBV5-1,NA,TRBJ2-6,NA,TGCGCCAGCAGCTTGTCAACAGGGACTGGGGCCAACGTCCTGACTTTC,CASSLSTGTGANVLTF
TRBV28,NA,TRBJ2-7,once,TGTGCCAGCCACGGTATAGAGCAGTACTTC,CASHGIEQYF
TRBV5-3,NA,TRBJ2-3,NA,TGTGCCAGAAGCTTGGCGGGGGGCGGAGGCACAGATACGCAGTATTTT,CARSLAGGGGTDTQYF
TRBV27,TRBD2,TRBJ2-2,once,TGTGCCAGCAGCCTCACGGGGGGCGGGGAGCTGTTTTTT,CASSLTGGGELFF
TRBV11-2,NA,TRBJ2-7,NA,TGTGCCAGCAGCCCCGAGGGGAGCGGAGAATACGAGCAGTACTTC,CASSPEGSGEYEQYF
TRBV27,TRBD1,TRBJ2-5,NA,TGTGCCAGCAGTGGCCGACAGGGGTCAGAGACCCAGTACTTC,CASSGRQGSETQYF
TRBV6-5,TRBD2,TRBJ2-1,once,TGTGCCAGCATGCGGGGGAAGAGCTCCTACAATGAGCAGTTCTTC,CASMRGKSSYNEQFF
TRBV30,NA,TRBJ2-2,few,TGTGCCTGGTCCCCGGCCCAGAACACCGGGGAGCTGTTTTTT,CAWSPAQNTGELFF
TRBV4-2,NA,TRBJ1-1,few,TGTGCCAGCAGCCAACCTGATAGGGGCAGGGTGGACACTGAAGCTTTCTTT,CASSQPDRGRVDTEAFF
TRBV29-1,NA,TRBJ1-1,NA,TGCAGCGCCCGGGGGAACACTGAAGCTTTCTTT,CSARGNTEAFF
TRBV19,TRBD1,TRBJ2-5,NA,TGTGCCAGTAGTATAGGGACAGGGGGCAAGGAGACCCAGTACTTC,CASSIGTGGKETQYF
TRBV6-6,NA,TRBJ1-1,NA,TGTGCCAGCAGAATCCCAGGGGCCCTGAACACTGAAGCTTTCTTT,CASRIPGALNTEAFF
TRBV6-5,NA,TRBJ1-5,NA,TGTGCCAGCAGTTATGGTAGCAATCAGCCCCAGCATTTT,CASSYGSNQPQHF
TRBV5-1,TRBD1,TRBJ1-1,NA,TGCGCCAGCAGCCGAAGTACAGGGGTGAACACTGAAGCTTTCTTT,CASSRSTGVNTEAFF